The present entry profiles one TCR beta chain with its context. As processed by the authors: Reference gene primer amplification yielded estimated nucleated cell counts. Only in-frame clones appear in the TCRdb table, and some are missing; sequencing was by immunoSEQ multiplex PCR. V and J calls and clone size come straight from that table; D and trimming were deduced from the DNA. The sample shows roughly 300,000 clones, 65% to 90% of them seen only once. The sample is drawn from a study of blood T cell repertoires in COVID-19. Study information: Researchers got acute and convalescent COVID-19 samples from the United States, Italy and Spain. Nucleic acid was either cDNA or gDNA, and it came from T cells, B-cell-depleted T cells, or PBMCs.

The germline V gene encodes CDR1 SGDLS and CDR2 YYNGEE. Trimming left V 3 bases short and J 7 bases short, with 16 bases between. The CDR3 extends over 14 amino acids. This receptor was identified in a human donor in a cohort sampled during active COVID-19. The sample was peripheral blood. This sequence joins TRBV9 and TRBJ1-2; TRBD1 is a possible D gene (6 bases). CDR3 in amino acids: CASSEHGQKVGYTF. CDR3 sequence (DNA): TGTGCCAGCAGCGAGCATGGACAGAAAGTTGGCTACACCTTC.